One and the same sample provided the 6 T cell receptor beta chains below, sequenced in a study of T-cell memory formation after mild COVID-19. MiXCR, run by TCRdb on the 5' RACE reads, gives a single entry per CDR3 protein. The data hold about 360,000 distinct CDR3 sequences, with 13% observed a single time. Sequencing was done on a sample of PBMCs or a T cell subset sorted from them (not recorded which). These receptors were collected from a man between 18 and 35 years old who had mild COVID-19 (a few samples of this study predate the infection). Cell type and time point are not known.

V is TRBV20-1 and J is TRBJ2-7; 8 positions agree with TRBD1. CDR3 length: 14 amino acids. Losses at the gene ends were 1 base for V and 4 bases for J; bases not matched to a gene: 6. CDR1 and CDR2 (germline): DFQATT, SNEGSKA (reference sequence). The CDR3 is CSARGQGSKYEQYV. DNA of the CDR3: TGCAGTGCTAGAGGACAGGGGAGCAAGTACGAGCAGTACGTC.

The chain recombines TRBV7-9 with TRBJ1-4; no clear D. The V end lost 3 bases, the J end lost 5 bases, and 10 bases lay between the germline ends. Germline assignment: CDR1 SEHNR and CDR2 FQNEAQ (reference sequence). There are 14 residues in the CDR3. CDR3 sequence (DNA): TGTGCCAGCAGCTTTTTACGAGGGAATGAAAAACTGTTTTTT. Protein product: CASSFLRGNEKLFF.

The V gene is TRBV4-1, the J gene TRBJ2-7; TRBD1 matches at 9 bases. CDR1 and CDR2 from the germline V gene are MGHRA and YSYEKL. J was trimmed by 4 bases and V by 2 bases; bases with no gene match: 6. The CDR3 runs 15 residues. The CDR3 DNA reads as TGCGCCAGCAGCCAACGGGACAGGGTTCTGTACGAGCAGTACTTC. Translated: CASSQRDRVLYEQYF.

This chain connects TRBV12-3 or TRBV12-4 to TRBJ2-5; D may match TRBD1 or TRBD2 (5 bases each). This CDR3 contains 15 residues. Deletions cut 5 bases from V and 5 bases from J, with 18 bases between. CDR3 sequence reads: CASSKQRDPSETQYF. The CDR3 nucleotides are TGTGCCAGCAGTAAACAAAGGGACCCTAGCGAGACCCAGTACTTC.

The chain couples TRBV5-1 to TRBJ2-2; D remains ambiguous. This CDR3 spans 12 amino acids. V lost 4 bases to trimming and J lost 8 bases, with 9 bases between them. CDR1 SGHRS and CDR2 YFSETQ come from the germline V gene. In nucleotides, the CDR3 is TGCGCCAGCAGCATCAGCGTAGGGGAGCTGTTTTTT. Encoded protein: CASSISVGELFF.

This clonotype was seen a handful of times. The V and J genes are TRBV4-2 and TRBJ2-5, with 9 bases that match TRBD1. After removal of 3 bases from V and 5 bases from J, the junction contained 7 bases not matched to a gene. The length of the CDR3 is 15 residues. Germline CDR1 LGHNA, CDR2 YNFKEQ. The CDR3 protein is CASSQGQGGGETQYF. The DNA of the CDR3 is TGTGCCAGCAGCCAGGGACAGGGAGGAGGGGAGACCCAGTACTTC.